Following are 30 T cell receptor beta chains from one sample sequenced in a study of CD8 T cells in ankylosing spondylitis (dated by TCRdb to the late 2010s). The protocol used for the library was 5' RACE. The sequencer listed for this sample is Illumina HiSeq 2500. TCRdb passed the public sequencing reads through fastp at Q25 and MiXCR, retaining productive beta sequences. Merged by CDR3 protein, the rows form single entries marked with the most common genes and DNA. This sample is represented by fewer than 550,000 distinct CDR3 sequences; approximately 5% of them were singletons. Clones ranked in the top ten supply under 4.5% of the sample. The paper's findings and limits, for the study overall: Blood from ankylosing spondylitis patients appeared to be characterized by a TCR beta motif made up of 8 or 9 highly homologous amino acid variants.

These receptors have no identified antigens. Sequencing used blood, either unsorted or a sorted T cell fraction (not recorded which). Receptors originate from a male donor with ankylosing spondylitis.

The chain is built from TRBV29-1 and TRBJ1-1, with D perhaps TRBD1 (6 bases). CDR1 is SQVTM and CDR2 is ANQGSEA in the germline V gene. Trimming pared 6 bases from V and 5 bases from J, leaving 16 bases between. This CDR3 is 13 amino acids long. CDR3 residues: CSVAGGRVTEAFF. The CDR3 region has the DNA TGCAGCGTCGCCGGGGGCAGGGTTACTGAAGCTTTCTTT.

The chain joins TRBV14 to TRBJ2-1; no clear D gene. Germline CDR1 and CDR2: SGHDN and FVKESK. The CDR3 is made up of 11 amino acids. Trimming stripped 3 bases from V and 10 bases from J, with 7 bases between. DNA for the CDR3: TGTGCCAGCAGCCACATTCGGGAGCAGTTCTTC. Its protein is CASSHIREQFF.

This clonotype was detected many times. This rearrangement joins TRBV20-1 to TRBJ2-2; D gene ambiguous. The V end lost 2 bases, the J end lost 3 bases, and 4 bases lay between the germline ends. CDR3 length equals 12 residues. Germline V gene lookup returns CDR1 DFQATT and CDR2 SNEGSKA (reference sequence). CDR3 in DNA: TGCAGTGCTAGACAGTACACCGGGGAGCTGTTTTTT. Amino acid sequence: CSARQYTGELFF.

This clonotype appeared many times. The chain uses TRBV7-9 and TRBJ2-5, with 8 bases lining up with TRBD1. V dropped 5 bases and J dropped 4; count of bases not matched to a gene: 15. The germline V gene has CDR1 SEHNR and CDR2 FQNEAQ (reference sequence). This CDR3 comprises 17 residues. CDR3 region: CASSLRRQGARLETQYF. In nucleotides, the CDR3 is TGTGCCAGCAGCCTTCGAAGGCAGGGGGCGAGGCTAGAGACCCAGTACTTC. Based on the CDR3 plus reference TRBV7-9 and TRBJ2-5, the full variable domain is DTGVSQNPRHKITKRGQNVTFRCDPISEHNRLYWYRQTLGQGPEFLTYFQNEAQLEKSRLLSDRFSAERPKGSFSTLEIQRTEQGDSAMYLCASSLRRQGARLETQYFGPGTRLLVL.

At least ten counts were recorded for this clonotype. The rearrangement joins TRBV5-1 to TRBJ2-1, with 8 bases aligning to TRBD2. J was trimmed by 7 bases and V by 1 base; bases with no gene match: 13. This CDR3 is 17 amino acids long. Per germline, CDR1 SGHRS and CDR2 YFSETQ. The CDR3 here is CASSLTSGRGMMNEQFF. In DNA, the CDR3 is TGCGCCAGCAGCTTGACCAGCGGGAGAGGCATGATGAATGAGCAGTTCTTC.

This clonotype was seen many times. The CDR3 loop is CASSLNGRAKNQPQHF. The CDR3 region has the DNA TGTGCCAGCAGCTTAAACGGCAGGGCGAAGAATCAGCCCCAGCATTTT. The genes are TRBV7-2 and TRBJ1-5; the D gene is possibly TRBD1 (5 bases). The germline CDR1 and CDR2 sequences are SGHTA and FQGNSA. CDR3 length equals 16 residues. V was clipped by 2 bases and J by 4 bases, with 15 bases between them. The full variable domain, its missing parts supplied by reference TRBV7-2 and TRBJ1-5, is GAGVSQSPSNKVTEKGKDVELRCDPISGHTALYWYRQSLGQGLEFLIYFQGNSAPDKSGLPSDRFSAERTGGSVSTLTIQRTQQEDSAVYLCASSLNGRAKNQPQHFGDGTRLSIL.

This clonotype was seen many times. The rearrangement joins TRBV7-6 to TRBJ2-7; tentatively, D is TRBD1 (6 bases). CDR1 SGHVS and CDR2 FNYEAQ come from the germline V gene. Trimming took 5 bases from V and 7 from J, leaving 18 bases between them. This CDR3 has 14 residues. The CDR3 protein is CASSLTGGQREQYF. In nucleotides, the CDR3 is TGTGCCAGCAGCCTGACCGGTGGACAGAGAGAGCAGTACTTC.

This clonotype was counted ten times or more. The chain links TRBV7-2 to TRBJ1-2; 9 bases are shared with TRBD1. This CDR3 is built from 14 residues. The J segment lost 8 bases and the V segment lost 5 bases, leaving 9 bases of the junction unmatched. Per the germline V gene, CDR1 is SGHTA and CDR2 is FQGNSA. The CDR3 reads CASSQGTGPTGYTF. The DNA for the CDR3 is TGTGCCAGCAGCCAAGGGACAGGGCCGACCGGCTACACCTTC.

This clonotype was seen ten or more times. The gene calls are TRBV7-2 and TRBJ1-2; 9 bases are a match to TRBD1. The CDR3 extends over 15 amino acids. Germline CDR1 SGHTA, CDR2 FQGNSA. J lost 4 bases, V lost 4 bases, and 7 bases had no gene match. Written as DNA, the CDR3 is TGTGCCAGCAGCTCTCAACCGGGACAGGGCTATGGCTACACCTTC. This sequence encodes CASSSQPGQGYGYTF.

Many counts were recorded for this clonotype. The chain is built from TRBV7-8 and TRBJ1-3; no definite D call. This CDR3 has 13 residues. Germline assignment: CDR1 SGHVS and CDR2 FQNEAQ. Trimming took 2 bases from V and 3 from J, leaving 5 bases between them. The CDR3 is CASSLPDGNTIYF. DNA of the CDR3: TGTGCCAGCAGCTTACCTGATGGAAACACCATATATTTT.

This clonotype was seen ten or more times. The chain joins TRBV20-1 to TRBJ1-5; D not resolved. V lost 0 bases and J lost 3, with 9 bases in between. Germline loops: CDR1 DFQATT, CDR2 SNEGSKA (reference sequence). The CDR3 consists of 14 residues. CDR3 sequence: CSARETAYNQPQHF. CDR3 DNA sequence: TGCAGTGCTAGAGAAACGGCTTACAATCAGCCCCAGCATTTT.

This clonotype was recorded at least ten times. V gene TRBV7-2 combines with J gene TRBJ2-2, with D uncertain. Germline assignment: CDR1 SGHTA and CDR2 FQGNSA. V was shortened by 6 bases and J by 4 bases, with 9 bases between the two germline ends. The CDR3 covers 13 residues. The CDR3 is CASRIVRTGELFF. The CDR3 nucleotides are TGTGCCAGCAGGATCGTACGCACCGGGGAGCTGTTTTTT.

This clonotype was counted ten times or more. This sequence joins TRBV6-5 and TRBJ1-4; D gene uncertain. The ends were cut back, 2 bases at V and 5 bases at J, with 12 bases in the middle. The CDR3 totals 15 residues. Germline CDR1 is MNHEY and CDR2 is SVGAGI. This CDR3 is CASSYAPLSNEKLFF. In DNA, the CDR3 is TGTGCCAGCAGTTACGCCCCCCTGTCGAATGAAAAACTGTTTTTT.

This clonotype was observed many times. The chain combines TRBV4-3 with TRBJ2-7; 9 bases map to TRBD1. CDR1 and CDR2 from the germline V gene are LGHNA and YSLEER. This CDR3 has 15 amino acids. V lost 1 base and J lost 2; bases outside the gene matches: 3. The CDR3 sequence is CASSQARQGAYEQYF. CDR3 nucleotide sequence: TGCGCCAGCAGCCAAGCTCGACAGGGGGCCTACGAGCAGTACTTC.

The table lists this clonotype with many counts. This chain links TRBV4-3 with TRBJ2-1; no definite D call. The germline V and J ends were trimmed by 2 bases and 2 bases, with 25 bases remaining between them. Germline loops: CDR1 LGHNA, CDR2 YSLEER. The CDR3 extends over 20 amino acids. The CDR3 loop reads CASSQRGYGRHPSAYNEQFF. CDR3 sequence (DNA): TGCGCCAGCAGCCAAAGAGGTTACGGAAGGCACCCCTCGGCCTACAATGAGCAGTTCTTC.

This clonotype was counted many times. This chain uses TRBV7-9 with TRBJ2-7; TRBD2 matches at 7 bases. The CDR3 is made up of 15 amino acids. The V gene's germline CDR1 is SEHNR and CDR2 FQNEAQ (reference sequence). V gave up 1 base and J gave up 2 bases; unmatched junction bases: 5. In DNA form, the CDR3 reads TGTGCCAGCAGCTTAGATCGGACTAGTACCTACGAGCAGTACTTC. It specifies CASSLDRTSTYEQYF. Looking up the rest from reference TRBV7-9 and TRBJ2-7 gives the full variable domain: DTGVSQNPRHKITKRGQNVTFRCDPISEHNRLYWYRQTLGQGPEFLTYFQNEAQLEKSRLLSDRFSAERPKGSFSTLEIQRTEQGDSAMYLCASSLDRTSTYEQYFGPGTRLTVT.

This clonotype was observed at least ten times. V and J are TRBV4-3 and TRBJ1-2; no firm D call. CDR1 and CDR2 from the germline V gene are LGHNA and YSLEER. Trimming took off 8 bases at V and 5 bases at J, with 12 bases between the two ends. The CDR3 spans 12 residues. CDR3 protein: CASGRVGYGYTF. The CDR3 DNA follows: TGCGCCAGCGGGAGGGTTGGGTATGGCTACACCTTC.

This clonotype was recorded at least ten times. This rearrangement joins TRBV7-3 to TRBJ1-2; TRBD1 is a possible D gene (5 bases). V gave up 0 bases and J gave up 2 bases, with 10 bases separating them. The germline V gene has CDR1 SGHTA and CDR2 FQGTGA. This CDR3 has 15 amino acids. The CDR3 loop reads CASSLTGVGNYGYTF. DNA of the CDR3: TGTGCCAGCAGCTTAACGGGGGTTGGAAACTATGGCTACACCTTC. The full variable domain, its missing parts supplied by reference TRBV7-3 and TRBJ1-2, is GAGVSQTPSNKVTEKGKYVELRCDPISGHTALYWYRQSLGQGPEFLIYFQGTGAADDSGLPNDRFFAVRPEGSVSTLKIQRTERGDSAVYLCASSLTGVGNYGYTFGSGTRLTVV.

This clonotype was seen only once. This clone may be a read error of a much larger clone one base away. V gene TRBV7-9 combines with J gene TRBJ2-3, with TRBD1 matching 10 bases. This CDR3 comprises 15 residues. Germline V gene lookup returns CDR1 SEHNR and CDR2 FQNEAQ (reference sequence). CDR3 sequence: CASSGDRGRTDAQYF. As DNA, the CDR3 is TGTGCCAGCAGCGGGGACAGGGGTCGTACAGATGCGCAGTATTTT.

The gene calls are TRBV20-1 and TRBJ2-5; 10 bases agree with TRBD1. Germline loops: CDR1 DFQATT, CDR2 SNEGSKA (reference sequence). This CDR3 comprises 13 residues. V dropped 3 bases and J dropped 4; count of bases not matched to a gene: 2. The CDR3 is CSASWDRGETQYF. Written as DNA, the CDR3 is TGCAGTGCTAGTTGGGACAGGGGAGAGACCCAGTACTTC.

This clonotype was recorded at least ten times. Here the CDR3 reads CSARRDGFNEKLFF. Written as DNA, the CDR3 is TGCAGCGCCCGCCGGGACGGCTTCAACGAAAAACTGTTTTTT. V gene TRBV29-1 combines with J gene TRBJ1-4, with D possibly TRBD1 on 5 matching bases. The V gene's germline CDR1 is SQVTM and CDR2 ANQGSEA. V was clipped by 7 bases and J by 8 bases, with 20 bases between them. The CDR3 totals 14 residues.

This clonotype was observed many times. The chain joins TRBV4-1 to TRBJ2-7; 9 positions agree with TRBD2. There are 15 residues in the CDR3. The germline CDR1 and CDR2 sequences are MGHRA and YSYEKL. Germline trimming cut 2 bases from V and 5 bases from J; bases unmatched to any gene: 7. DNA for the CDR3: TGCGCCAGCAGCCAACCGGGACTAGCACTCCACGAGCAGTACTTC. It codes for CASSQPGLALHEQYF.

This clonotype was counted only a few times. This sequence joins TRBV27 and TRBJ2-1; 9 bases are a match to TRBD1. This CDR3 contains 14 residues. J was trimmed by 5 bases and V by 5 bases; bases with no gene match: 4. The germline V gene has CDR1 MNHEY and CDR2 SMNVEV (reference sequence). CDR3 DNA: TGTGCCAGCAGTCAAAGGACAGGGGACAATGAGCAGTTCTTC. The encoded protein is CASSQRTGDNEQFF.

This clonotype came up many times. The chain carries TRBV7-8 and TRBJ2-1; TRBD2 matches at 13 bases. J lost 10 bases, V lost 5 bases, and 8 bases had no gene match. This CDR3 is 15 amino acids long. In germline, CDR1 is SGHVS, CDR2 FQNEAQ. CDR3 bases: TGTGCCAGCAGCCTGGGGACTAGCGGGATATCAGAGCAGTTCTTC. Its protein product is CASSLGTSGISEQFF.

This clonotype was seen ten or more times. The chain couples TRBV2 to TRBJ2-7, with 10 positions matching TRBD1. V lost 6 bases and J lost 5; bases outside the gene matches: 7. The CDR3 contains 14 residues. CDR1 is SNHLY, CDR2 FYNNEI, per germline. The CDR3 nucleotides are TGTGCCAGCAGGGAGGGGACAGGGGCACACGAGCAGTACTTC. Translated: CASREGTGAHEQYF.

This clonotype was seen ten or more times. The rearrangement uses TRBV5-1 and TRBJ1-2, with D possibly TRBD1 on 5 matching bases. Between the trimmed V and J ends, which lost 0 bases and 4 bases, there was a span of 19 bases. The CDR3 extends over 17 amino acids. Germline CDR1 reads SGHRS; CDR2 reads YFSETQ. The CDR3 loop reads CASSLAQGGQGVYGYTF. The CDR3 DNA follows: TGCGCCAGCAGCTTGGCACAAGGAGGGCAGGGAGTCTATGGCTACACCTTC.

This clonotype was counted ten times or more. The CDR3: CASSFPRQGGYGYTF. The DNA for the CDR3 is TGTGCCAGCAGCTTCCCCCGACAGGGGGGCTATGGCTACACCTTC. J is TRBJ1-2 and V is TRBV7-2, with TRBD1 matching over 9 bases. The CDR3 extends over 15 amino acids. The V segment lost 3 bases and the J segment 4 bases; nucleotides outside the gene matches: 6. The germline gives CDR1 SGHTA, CDR2 FQGNSA. The full variable domain, with the rest looked up from reference TRBV7-2 and TRBJ1-2, is GAGVSQSPSNKVTEKGKDVELRCDPISGHTALYWYRQSLGQGLEFLIYFQGNSAPDKSGLPSDRFSAERTGGSVSTLTIQRTQQEDSAVYLCASSFPRQGGYGYTFGSGTRLTVV.

This clonotype was found many times. This sequence joins TRBV28 and TRBJ1-2; TRBD1 matches 7 bases. The CDR3 covers 14 residues. From germline, CDR1 is MDHEN and CDR2 SYDVKM. The V and J ends lost 6 bases and 4 bases, in that order; junction bases with no gene match: 8. The CDR3 nucleotides are TGTGCCAGCAGAGTACAGGGGTCCATCTATGGCTACACCTTC. Its protein product is CASRVQGSIYGYTF.

This clonotype has at least ten counts. CDR3 residues: CASRVGSGRDSPLHF. CDR3 sequence (DNA): TGTGCCAGCAGGGTAGGGTCCGGGCGAGATTCACCCCTCCACTTT. The V call is TRBV6-1, the J call TRBJ1-6, with unresolved D. V shed 6 bases and J shed 8 bases, with 17 bases lying between them. CDR1 is MNHNS, CDR2 SASEGT, per germline. This CDR3 has 15 residues.

This clonotype was observed many times. The rearrangement uses TRBV4-3 and TRBJ2-3; D possibly corresponds to TRBD2 (6 bases). The germline V and J ends were trimmed by 3 bases and 0 bases, with 16 bases remaining between them. Germline CDR1 is LGHNA and CDR2 is YSLEER. The CDR3 covers 17 residues. CDR3 in amino acids: CASSQEGRPVSTDTQYF. DNA of the CDR3: TGCGCCAGCAGCCAGGAGGGACGACCCGTTAGCACAGATACGCAGTATTTT.